The 10 T cell receptor beta chains listed next were all sequenced from one sample in a study of blood T cell repertoires in COVID-19. The repertoire was sequenced with immunoSEQ multiplex PCR; TCRdb's copy has only in-frame clones and lacks some. Seen here are about 310,000 clones, around 90% observed once, and the top ten hold about 1%. The sequenced sample consisted of peripheral blood. The source is a woman aged 40 to 50 with COVID-19, enrolled during active disease.

Only a few counts were recorded for this clone. The chain is built from TRBV19 and TRBJ1-2, with D maybe TRBD1 (6 bases). Germline CDR1 and CDR2: LNHDA and SQIVND (reference sequence). Trimming left V 6 bases short and J 0 bases short, with 23 bases between. The CDR3 consists of 18 residues. CDR3 in amino acids: CASRSLMDSSAANYGYTF. DNA for the CDR3: TGTGCCAGTAGATCCCTCATGGACAGTAGTGCAGCTAACTATGGCTACACCTTC.

The count of this clone is one. The chain combines TRBV28 with TRBJ1-6; no definite D call. Per germline, CDR1 MDHEN and CDR2 SYDVKM. CDR3 size: 14 residues. V was pared by 2 bases and J by 7 bases, with 9 bases between. The CDR3 spells CASSLGGNNSPLHF. The CDR3 region has the DNA TGTGCCAGCAGTTTAGGCGGGAACAATTCACCCCTCCACTTT.

The chain links TRBV4-1 to TRBJ1-2; 8 bases are shared with TRBD1. Germline CDR1 MGHRA, CDR2 YSYEKL. CDR3 length: 15 residues. The trim removed 0 bases at V and 7 bases at J, leaving 7 bases unmatched. The DNA for the CDR3 is TGCGCCAGCAGCCAAGATTTTCCAGGGGGCGGTGGCTACACCTTC. Protein sequence: CASSQDFPGGGGYTF.

This chain joins TRBV27 and TRBJ2-1; D is ambiguous. CDR1 MNHEY and CDR2 SMNVEV come from the germline V gene (reference sequence). The length of the CDR3 is 12 residues. Between the trimmed V and J ends, which lost 6 bases and 4 bases, there was a span of 7 bases. The CDR3 coding sequence is TGTGCCAGCAGCGAGGCTTACAATGAGCAGTTCTTC. Its protein product is CASSEAYNEQFF.

The V call is TRBV5-1, the J call TRBJ2-7; the D is unclear. The length of the CDR3 is 16 residues. Trimming left V 0 bases short and J 2 bases short, with 15 bases between. The V gene's germline CDR1 is SGHRS and CDR2 YFSETQ. In DNA form, the CDR3 reads TGCGCCAGCAGCTTGGGTTTGGGCTGGGCAGCCTACGAGCAGTACTTC. Residues: CASSLGLGWAAYEQYF.

The genes are TRBV6-6 and TRBJ2-7, with unresolved D. Germline CDR1 MNHNY, CDR2 SVGAGI (reference sequence). CDR3 length equals 12 residues. V lost 7 bases and J 1 base, leaving 8 bases between the germline ends. The CDR3 DNA is TGTGCCAGCAAGACACTTTCCTACGAGCAGTACTTC. This sequence encodes CASKTLSYEQYF.

The genes are TRBV27 and TRBJ2-5; weak D call: TRBD1 (6 bases). CDR1 is MNHEY and CDR2 is SMNVEV in the germline V gene (reference sequence). Between the trimmed V and J ends, which lost 2 bases and 5 bases, there was a span of 9 bases. This CDR3 is 13 amino acids long. The DNA for the CDR3 is TGTGCCAGCAGTTTAGTGAGGGGGGAGACCCAGTACTTC. Protein: CASSLVRGETQYF.

The chain recombines TRBV28 with TRBJ2-7; D is unresolved. V shed 6 bases and J shed 2 bases, with 5 bases lying between them. The CDR3 runs 11 residues. Germline V CDR1 and CDR2: MDHEN, SYDVKM. The DNA of the CDR3 is TGTGCCAGCAGCCAAACCTACGAGCAGTACTTC. It specifies CASSQTYEQYF.

V is TRBV28 and J is TRBJ2-2; 10 bases agree with TRBD1. The CDR3 runs to 18 residues. V lost 6 bases and J lost 3; bases outside the gene matches: 13. Germline loops: CDR1 MDHEN, CDR2 SYDVKM. CDR3 amino acids: CASRRNRDRGPDTGELFF. In DNA form, the CDR3 reads TGTGCCAGCAGGAGAAACCGGGACAGGGGTCCGGACACCGGGGAGCTGTTTTTT.

Notes on this clone: The sample contains more than one DNA sequence encoding this CDR3. This chain links TRBV27 with TRBJ2-7, with unresolved D. V was cut by 5 bases and J by 2 bases, with 10 bases left in between. CDR1 is MNHEY, CDR2 SMNVEV, per germline (reference sequence). The CDR3 has 13 residues. Here the CDR3 reads CASSLLGPYEQYF. As DNA, the CDR3 is TGTGCCAGCAGTCTCCTAGGCCCCTACGAGCAGTACTTC.